The source of this T cell receptor beta chain is a study of T cell changes during pregnancy in multiple sclerosis. Profiled with immunoSEQ multiplex PCR; TCRdb holds only in-frame clones, not every one. The repertoire has 120,000 or so clones, 90% to 95% of them found once; the top ten carry approximately 5.8%. The germline V gene encodes CDR1 SGHNT and CDR2 YYREEE (reference sequence). Unmatched junction bases numbered 9, after V lost 4 bases and J lost 5 bases. The CDR3 extends over 15 amino acids. The chain has TRBV5-4 and TRBJ2-5; 9 positions match TRBD2. The receptor comes from a female donor with multiple sclerosis, enrolled in a pregnancy study. The sample was peripheral blood, taken before pregnancy. The CDR3 loop reads CASSEGLTSGETQYF. CDR3 nucleotide sequence: TGTGCCAGCAGCGAGGGGCTTACTAGCGGGGAGACCCAGTACTTC.